Below, 11 T cell receptor beta chains from the same sample are listed, as sequenced in a study of shared clonotypes between healthy human individuals. Profiled with immunoSEQ multiplex PCR; TCRdb holds only in-frame clones, not every one. This table holds 2,500,000 or so clones, 80% to 95% found once. Sequencing was done on a sample of naive CD4+ T cells from PBMCs. Indicated subset: CD45RA+ positively selected. The receptors originated from a man aged 18 to 35 in good health. Some clones in this sample may be carry-over from other donors' samples.

This chain links TRBV15 with TRBJ2-5; D is unresolved. Per germline, CDR1 LNHNV and CDR2 YYDKDF (reference sequence). The V end lost 4 bases, the J end lost 5 bases, and 8 bases lay between the germline ends. The CDR3 sequence is 12 residues long. The CDR3, as DNA: TGTGCCACCAGCACAAAAAGGGAGACCCAGTACTTC. Encoded protein: CATSTKRETQYF.

V and J are TRBV30 and TRBJ1-1; TRBD1 aligns across 7 bases. CDR1 is GTSNPN, CDR2 SVGIG, per germline (reference sequence). Trimming at V came to 1 base and at J to 1 base, leaving 6 bases not matched to a gene. The CDR3 spans 15 residues. CDR3 coding DNA: TGTGCCTGGAGTGAGCCCAGACAGGGGAACACTGAAGCTTTCTTT. It codes for CAWSEPRQGNTEAFF. Variable domain in full (rest from reference TRBV30 and TRBJ1-1): SQTIHQWPATLVQPVGSPLSLECTVEGTSNPNLYWYRQAAGRGLQLLFYSVGIGQISSEVPQNLSASRPQDRQFILSSKKLLLSDSGFYLCAWSEPRQGNTEAFFGQGTRLTVV.

The chain combines TRBV5-1 with TRBJ2-5; D unresolved. CDR3 size: 13 residues. Trimming left V 1 base short and J 1 base short, with 5 bases between. The V gene's germline CDR1 is SGHRS and CDR2 YFSETQ. The CDR3 nucleotides are TGCGCCAGCAGCTTGAAGCCCCAAGAGACCCAGTACTTC. Protein sequence: CASSLKPQETQYF.

The gene calls are TRBV11-1 and TRBJ2-7, with D hard to call. Germline loops: CDR1 SGHAT, CDR2 FQDESV (reference sequence). This CDR3 is 11 amino acids long. V dropped 5 bases and J dropped 3 bases, with 5 bases sitting between them. The chain's CDR3 is CASSQNYEQYF. The CDR3 coding sequence is TGTGCCAGCAGCCAGAACTACGAGCAGTACTTC.

The chain has TRBV7-9 and TRBJ2-3; D tentatively fits TRBD1 or TRBD2 (5 bases each). V lost 0 bases to trimming and J lost 0 bases, with 13 bases between them. Germline lookup yields CDR1 SEHNR and CDR2 FQNEAQ (reference sequence). This CDR3 contains 17 residues. CDR3 sequence (DNA): TGTGCCAGCAGCTTAGCGCAGGGCGGGCTAAGCACAGATACGCAGTATTTT. Its protein product is CASSLAQGGLSTDTQYF. Full variable domain (missing parts from reference TRBV7-9 and TRBJ2-3): DTGVSQNPRHKITKRGQNVTFRCDPISEHNRLYWYRQTLGQGPEFLTYFQNEAQLEKSRLLSDRFSAERPKGSFSTLEIQRTEQGDSAMYLCASSLAQGGLSTDTQYFGPGTRLTVL.

Turning to this clone: The junction shows a germline mismatch at one end, possibly a read error. This rearrangement joins TRBV15 to TRBJ2-4, with D perhaps matching TRBD1 (7 bases). The CDR3 sequence is 15 residues long. CDR1 and CDR2 from the germline V gene are LNHNV and YYDKDF (reference sequence). The CDR3 DNA follows: TGTGCCACCAGCCGAGAGACAGGGAGGTCAGACATTCAGTACTTC. Translation: CATSRETGRSDIQYF.

The chain combines TRBV7-9 with TRBJ2-4; D is undetermined. The germline V and J ends were trimmed by 2 bases and 2 bases, with 10 bases remaining between them. Germline V gives CDR1 SEHNR, CDR2 FQNEAQ (reference sequence). The CDR3 has 15 amino acids. DNA for the CDR3: TGTGCCAGCAGCTTAATCCACCTAACCAAAAACATTCAGTACTTC. Residues: CASSLIHLTKNIQYF.

As to this clone: Other DNA sequences in this specimen translate into the identical CDR3. The chain recombines TRBV5-4 with TRBJ1-4, with 8 bases fitting TRBD1. From germline, CDR1 is SGHNT and CDR2 YYREEE (reference sequence). The CDR3 contains 14 residues. V was clipped by 3 bases and J by 8 bases; unmatched bases: 6. The CDR3 nucleotides read TGTGCCAGCAGCTCCCAGGGGGCAGGGGAAAAACTGTTTTTT. Residues: CASSSQGAGEKLFF.

The genes are TRBV27 and TRBJ2-3; D is unresolved. The CDR3 has 14 residues. CDR1 is MNHEY, CDR2 SMNVEV, per germline (reference sequence). The V and J ends lost 3 bases and 0 bases respectively, with 7 bases between them. The CDR3 coding sequence is TGTGCCAGCAGTTTTCACCACAGCACAGATACGCAGTATTTT. Amino acid sequence: CASSFHHSTDTQYF.

The chain recombines TRBV19 with TRBJ2-1; 14 bases match TRBD2. The germline V gene has CDR1 LNHDA and CDR2 SQIVND (reference sequence). CDR3 length: 16 amino acids. V lost 5 bases to trimming and J lost 9 bases; unmatched junction nucleotides: 9. As DNA, the CDR3 is TGTGCCAGTAGTTCTGGGACTAGCGGGAGATTGGGTGAGCAGTTCTTC. Residues: CASSSGTSGRLGEQFF.

In the case of this clone: This CDR3 is also generated by other DNA sequences in the sample. This chain uses TRBV9 with TRBJ1-2; 8 bases are a match to TRBD1. The CDR3 runs 14 residues. Germline trimming cut 3 bases from V and 2 bases from J; bases unmatched to any gene: 3. Germline V gene sequence: CDR1 SGDLS, CDR2 YYNGEE. Here the CDR3 DNA reads TGTGCCAGCAGCGGCCGACAGGGGAACTATGGCTACACCTTC. Protein product: CASSGRQGNYGYTF.